This T cell receptor beta chain was recovered during a study of T cells in Graves' hyperthyroidism and ophthalmopathy. CDR1 is MDHEN, CDR2 SYDVKM, per germline. CDR3 length: 14 residues. V was cut by 5 bases and J by 1 base, with 9 bases left in between. Regions amplified from RNA transcripts were the TCR beta CDR3 regions. During a first-round RT-PCR of the TCR CDR3, the HTBI primer set was used. Using its own MiXCR run on the multiplex PCR reads, TCRdb lists one record per CDR3 protein. The table includes about 300,000 distinct CDR3 sequences, less than 15% detected once. This TCR derives from a young woman with Graves' hyperthyroidism that later progressed to Graves' ophthalmopathy. The chain carries TRBV28 and TRBJ1-5, with TRBD1 as a possible D gene (5 bases). The specimen was blood. The CDR3 bases are TGTGCCAGCAGTCCTTGGGACAGCAATCAGCCCCAGCATTTT. This codes for CASSPWDSNQPQHF.